The TCR beta chain described here comes from a study of cytomegalovirus exposure and HLA in healthy donors. This clone showed up just once. As yet, its antigen is unknown. Study-wide findings and caveats: A link between a missense DCLRE1C variant and TCR beta V- and J-gene trimming emerged from a later analysis.

The CDR3 sequence is 11 residues long. CDR1 is MNHEY and CDR2 is SVGAGI in the germline V gene. Trimming shortened V by 6 bases and J by 8 bases, and 10 bases separated the two germline ends. The PCR made use of 60 Vbeta and 13 Jbeta primers. Profiling relied on immunoSEQ multiplex PCR, and the TCRdb table lists in-frame clones only, not all of them. Among approximately 100,000 clones listed, about 70% were seen once. This chain joins TRBV6-5 and TRBJ1-2; D is undetermined. Sequencing was done on a sample of PBMCs. The TCR comes from a human donor in good health. CDR3 region: CASRWTGGYTF. The CDR3 nucleotides are TGTGCCAGCAGATGGACTGGGGGCTACACCTTC.